What follows are 32 T cell receptor beta chains derived from one specimen sequenced in a study of shared clonotypes between healthy human individuals. Clones were sequenced by immunoSEQ multiplex PCR, and TCRdb holds only the in-frame ones, with some missing. In the table there are 2,500,000 or so clones, around 92% of which are singletons. The sequenced sample consisted of naive CD4+ T cells from PBMCs. Subset indicated: CD45RA+ positively selected. The receptors derive from a young man in good health. Some clones in this sample may be carry-over from other donors' samples.

The V gene is TRBV28, the J gene TRBJ2-7, with TRBD1 identical over 7 bases. The V and J ends lost 4 bases and 3 bases, in that order; junction bases with no gene match: 6. In germline, CDR1 is MDHEN, CDR2 SYDVKM. CDR3 length equals 14 residues. CDR3 in amino acids: CASSSPTGNYEQYF. The CDR3 nucleotides are TGTGCCAGCAGTTCCCCGACAGGGAACTACGAGCAGTACTTC. Full variable domain (missing parts from reference TRBV28 and TRBJ2-7): DVKVTQSSRYLVKRTGEKVFLECVQDMDHENMFWYRQDPGLGLRLIYFSYDVKMKEKGDIPEGYSVSREKKERFSLILESASTNQTSMYLCASSSPTGNYEQYFGPGTRLTVT.

V and J are TRBV28 and TRBJ1-2; the D gene is possibly TRBD1 (6 bases). The germline V and J ends were trimmed by 10 bases and 3 bases, with 18 bases remaining between them. The V gene's germline CDR1 is MDHEN and CDR2 SYDVKM. The CDR3 spans 14 residues. The CDR3 spells CATGWDKEYYGYTF. CDR3 DNA: TGTGCCACCGGGTGGGACAAAGAATACTATGGCTACACCTTC.

Turning to this clone: This CDR3 is also generated by other DNA sequences in the sample. The chain recombines TRBV18 with TRBJ1-4; D unclear. The CDR3 consists of 14 residues. The V gene lost 6 bases and the J gene lost 4 bases, with 12 bases spanning the gap. Germline lookup yields CDR1 KGHSH and CDR2 LQKENI. CDR3 nucleotide sequence: TGTGCCAGCTCCCCGCCGGAGTATAATGAAAAACTGTTTTTT. It codes for CASSPPEYNEKLFF.

The rearrangement uses TRBV28 and TRBJ2-7; 14 positions match TRBD2. J was trimmed by 12 bases and V by 1 base; bases with no gene match: 8. CDR1 and CDR2 from the germline V gene are MDHEN and SYDVKM. The CDR3 sequence is 15 residues long. The CDR3 bases are TGTGCCAGCAGTTTATTCCGACTAGCGGGAGGGCCTTGGTACTTC. Its protein is CASSLFRLAGGPWYF.

This chain links TRBV4-3 with TRBJ1-6, with D unclear. This CDR3 is 13 amino acids long. Germline V gene sequence: CDR1 LGHNA, CDR2 YSLEER. Trimming took 0 bases from V and 6 from J, leaving 3 bases between them. The CDR3 DNA reads TGCGCCAGCAGCCAAGAGATTAATTCACCCCTCCACTTT. Translated: CASSQEINSPLHF.

This chain uses TRBV5-1 with TRBJ2-5, with TRBD1 as a possible D gene (5 bases). Per the germline V gene, CDR1 is SGHRS and CDR2 is YFSETQ. V lost 0 bases and J 1 base, leaving 19 bases between the germline ends. The CDR3 sequence is 18 residues long. The CDR3 sequence is CASSLGVRAVSGQETQYF. As DNA, the CDR3 is TGCGCCAGCAGCTTGGGGGTCAGGGCAGTATCGGGCCAAGAGACCCAGTACTTC.

This chain joins TRBV5-1 and TRBJ1-1; D unresolved. V was cut by 0 bases and J by 4 bases, with 10 bases left in between. CDR1 and CDR2 (germline): SGHRS, YFSETQ. The CDR3 is 14 amino acids. CDR3 coding DNA: TGCGCCAGCAGCTTGGGCCACGGGAGCACTGAAGCTTTCTTT. As protein: CASSLGHGSTEAFF.

The chain combines TRBV5-6 with TRBJ2-3, with TRBD2 as a possible D gene (6 bases). The CDR3 is 17 amino acids. The ends were cut back, 1 base at V and 2 bases at J, with 17 bases in the middle. Germline lookup yields CDR1 SGHDT and CDR2 YYEEEE. The CDR3 DNA is TGTGCCAGCAGCTTGTTTCTCGGAGGGGCCTACACAGATACGCAGTATTTT. This translates into CASSLFLGGAYTDTQYF.

In its sample, this clone was seen once. The V gene is TRBV4-3, the J gene TRBJ2-3; 12 bases line up with TRBD1. Looked up from germline, CDR1 is LGHNA and CDR2 is YSLEER. The CDR3 is 16 amino acids. V lost 4 bases to trimming and J lost 6 bases; unmatched junction nucleotides: 8. The CDR3 sequence: CASSRTRDRGLDTQYF. The CDR3 DNA is TGCGCCAGCAGCCGGACGCGGGACAGGGGGCTTGATACGCAGTATTTT.

This chain uses TRBV30 with TRBJ2-1; D is perhaps TRBD2 (5 bases). V was shortened by 3 bases and J by 5 bases, with 23 bases between the two germline ends. The CDR3 runs 17 residues. In germline, CDR1 is GTSNPN, CDR2 SVGIG (reference sequence). DNA for the CDR3: TGTGCCTGGAGATGGTGGCGGCGTGATCGGAGGAACAATGAGCAGTTCTTC. It is translated as CAWRWWRRDRRNNEQFF.

The chain combines TRBV7-3 with TRBJ1-1; D call uncertain. V dropped 5 bases and J dropped 3 bases, with 10 bases sitting between them. CDR1 SGHTA and CDR2 FQGTGA come from the germline V gene. This CDR3 has 13 amino acids. The CDR3 reads CASSATGYTEAFF. CDR3 DNA: TGTGCCAGCAGCGCGACGGGTTACACTGAAGCTTTCTTT.

The CDR3 region is CASSAPGTEAFF. CDR3 coding DNA: TGTGCCAGCAGTGCCCCGGGGACTGAAGCTTTCTTT. The rearrangement joins TRBV25-1 to TRBJ1-1; unclear D gene. V was cut by 4 bases and J by 5 bases, with 8 bases left in between. CDR1 and CDR2 (germline): MGHDK, SYGVNS. The CDR3 runs to 12 residues. Together with reference TRBV25-1 and TRBJ1-1, the CDR3 gives the full variable domain: EADIYQTPRYLVIGTGKKITLECSQTMGHDKMYWYQQDPGMELHLIHYSYGVNSTEKGDLSSESTVSRIRTEHFPLTLESARPSHTSQYLCASSAPGTEAFFGQGTRLTVV.

This chain uses TRBV16 with TRBJ2-7; 8 bases map to TRBD2. CDR3 length equals 15 residues. The germline V gene has CDR1 KGHSY and CDR2 FQNENV. The V and J ends lost 4 bases and 3 bases, in that order; junction bases with no gene match: 8. The CDR3 DNA reads as TGTGCCAGCAGCCTAGCCGGGACTAGTAGCTACGAGCAGTACTTC. This gives the protein CASSLAGTSSYEQYF.

The chain carries TRBV28 and TRBJ2-3, with 7 nucleotides matching TRBD2. Per germline, CDR1 MDHEN and CDR2 SYDVKM. This CDR3 has 16 residues. Trimming removed 7 bases from V and 4 bases from J; junction bases left unmatched: 14. CDR3 protein: CASTKSRTRAADTQYF. CDR3 in DNA: TGTGCCAGCACCAAATCTCGGACTAGGGCGGCAGATACGCAGTATTTT.

With respect to this clone: Within the sample, other DNA sequences also encode this same CDR3. V gene TRBV28 combines with J gene TRBJ2-1; a possible D gene is TRBD1 (5 bases). This CDR3 region has 13 residues. V lost 5 bases, J lost 8 bases, and 13 bases lay in between. From germline, CDR1 is MDHEN and CDR2 SYDVKM. Here the CDR3 reads CASSLLIRDEQFF. The CDR3 nucleotides are TGTGCCAGCAGTCTCCTGATCAGGGATGAGCAGTTCTTC. Combining the CDR3 with reference TRBV28 and TRBJ2-1 gives the whole variable domain DVKVTQSSRYLVKRTGEKVFLECVQDMDHENMFWYRQDPGLGLRLIYFSYDVKMKEKGDIPEGYSVSREKKERFSLILESASTNQTSMYLCASSLLIRDEQFFGPGTRLTVL.

J is TRBJ2-2 and V is TRBV27; D is undetermined. Germline lookup yields CDR1 MNHEY and CDR2 SMNVEV (reference sequence). The CDR3 extends over 14 amino acids. Trimming removed 4 bases at V and 3 bases at J, with 9 bases between. DNA of the CDR3: TGTGCCAGCAGTTGGTCGGTGTACACCGGGGAGCTGTTTTTT. Protein: CASSWSVYTGELFF.

This chain connects TRBV28 to TRBJ1-3; no clear D. Germline loops: CDR1 MDHEN, CDR2 SYDVKM. With 8 bases removed from V and 2 bases from J, the gap between germline ends came to 7 bases. The CDR3 runs 12 residues. CDR3 nucleotides: TGTGCCAGCGAGGCAACTGGAAACACCATATATTTT. It is translated as CASEATGNTIYF.

This clone was counted a few times. This rearrangement joins TRBV28 to TRBJ1-3; D possibly corresponds to TRBD1 (5 bases). The V gene lost 8 bases and the J gene lost 0 bases, with 11 bases spanning the gap. The CDR3 contains 14 residues. The germline V gene has CDR1 MDHEN and CDR2 SYDVKM. The CDR3 DNA is TGTGCCAGCGGGGCCTCCTACTCTGGAAACACCATATATTTT. It translates to CASGASYSGNTIYF.

This clone was detected only once. V and J are TRBV15 and TRBJ2-3; D is unresolved. The germline CDR1 and CDR2 sequences are LNHNV and YYDKDF (reference sequence). Trimming took off 2 bases at V and 3 bases at J, with 15 bases between the two ends. This CDR3 has 16 amino acids. In DNA, the CDR3 is TGTGCCACCAGCAGACCTTGGGGTTGGGAAACAGATACGCAGTATTTT. It is translated as CATSRPWGWETDTQYF. Looking up the rest from reference TRBV15 and TRBJ2-3 gives the full variable domain: DAMVIQNPRYQVTQFGKPVTLSCSQTLNHNVMYWYQQKSSQAPKLLFHYYDKDFNNEADTPDNFQSRRPNTSFCFLDIRSPGLGDTAMYLCATSRPWGWETDTQYFGPGTRLTVL.

V is TRBV2 and J is TRBJ1-2, with D possibly matching TRBD1 (6 bases). The CDR3 has 14 residues. V lost 4 bases and J lost 5, with 14 bases in between. CDR1 is SNHLY and CDR2 is FYNNEI in the germline V gene. The CDR3 loop reads CASSGRTAQYGYTF. The DNA for the CDR3 is TGTGCCAGCAGTGGACGGACAGCCCAATATGGCTACACCTTC.

Here the CDR3 reads CAWSIQLLAGGYLTGELFF. The CDR3 nucleotides are TGTGCCTGGAGTATTCAATTATTAGCGGGAGGCTATTTGACCGGGGAGCTGTTTTTT. The rearrangement links TRBV30 to TRBJ2-2; 10 bases map to TRBD2. Germline values: CDR1 GTSNPN, CDR2 SVGIG (reference sequence). With V trimmed by 2 bases and J by 5 bases, 17 bases remained unmatched. CDR3 length: 19 residues.

V is TRBV5-1 and J is TRBJ2-2; the D gene could be TRBD1 or TRBD2 (5 bases each). Germline V CDR1 and CDR2: SGHRS, YFSETQ. The CDR3 runs 15 residues. The V end was cut by 5 bases, the J end by 3 bases, with 14 bases between. Here the CDR3 reads CASRVRGADTGELFF. For the CDR3, the DNA is TGCGCCAGCAGGGTGAGGGGCGCAGACACCGGGGAGCTGTTTTTT.

The CDR3 DNA follows: TGTGCCAACGCGAATCGGAGAGGAGAAGAGACCCAGTACTTC. It encodes CANANRRGEETQYF. The V and J genes are TRBV2 and TRBJ2-5; D not certain. In germline, CDR1 is SNHLY, CDR2 FYNNEI. This CDR3 is 14 amino acids long. V lost 10 bases and J 3 bases, leaving 18 bases between the germline ends.

V is TRBV4-1 and J is TRBJ2-5; D is unresolved. Germline V gives CDR1 MGHRA, CDR2 YSYEKL. V lost 2 bases to trimming and J lost 4 bases, with 14 bases between them. CDR3 length: 15 residues. CDR3 protein: CASSQKQSIGETQYF. The CDR3 bases are TGCGCCAGCAGCCAAAAGCAGAGTATCGGAGAGACCCAGTACTTC.

This clone occurred once. The chain uses TRBV29-1 and TRBJ1-5; possibly TRBD1 for D (6 bases). The CDR3 has 13 residues. CDR1 and CDR2 from the germline V gene are SQVTM and ANQGSEA. Trimming shortened V by 7 bases and J by 7 bases, and 17 bases separated the two germline ends. The CDR3 DNA sequence: TGCAGCGCTGTCAGGGGAGTAGGCCAGCCCCAGCATTTT. This encodes CSAVRGVGQPQHF.

J is TRBJ2-6 and V is TRBV6-5; D is perhaps TRBD2 (5 bases). V was pared by 6 bases and J by 4 bases, with 10 bases between. The CDR3 covers 14 residues. Per the germline V gene, CDR1 is MNHEY and CDR2 is SVGAGI. In DNA, the CDR3 is TGTGCCAGCAGCCGAGCGGAAGGGGCCAACGTCCTGACTTTC. It specifies CASSRAEGANVLTF.

This clone has just one count. V is TRBV21-1 and J is TRBJ2-1; TRBD2 is taken as the D call from the table, unchecked against the DNA. TRBV21-1 represents a pseudogene. The CDR3 extends over 15 amino acids. The CDR3 coding sequence is TGTGCCAGCAGCAAAGCGGTAGTTTCCTACAATGAGCAGTTCTTC. Translation: CASSKAVVSYNEQFF.

The rearrangement uses TRBV30 and TRBJ1-1; weak D call: TRBD1 (5 bases). This CDR3 is 15 amino acids long. Trimming shortened V by 3 bases and J by 3 bases, and 17 bases separated the two germline ends. Germline loops: CDR1 GTSNPN, CDR2 SVGIG (reference sequence). The CDR3 nucleotides are TGTGCCTGGAGCCGCGACCCGGGGGGGTACACTGAAGCTTTCTTT. This codes for CAWSRDPGGYTEAFF.

This clone was seen a single time. The chain links TRBV29-1 to TRBJ2-3, with 11 bases that match TRBD2. Looked up from germline, CDR1 is SQVTM and CDR2 is ANQGSEA. The CDR3 runs 15 residues. J was trimmed by 6 bases and V by 3 bases; bases with no gene match: 8. Here the CDR3 DNA reads TGCAGCGTTGAGGGGCCTAGCGGGAGGACTGATACGCAGTATTTT. This encodes CSVEGPSGRTDTQYF.

This sequence joins TRBV28 and TRBJ2-3; maybe TRBD2 (6 bases). Per germline, CDR1 MDHEN and CDR2 SYDVKM. V lost 6 bases to trimming and J lost 4 bases, with 11 bases between them. The CDR3 runs to 13 residues. CDR3 coding DNA: TGTGCCAGCAGGCCTCTAGCGCCAGATACGCAGTATTTT. Residues: CASRPLAPDTQYF.

This clone was detected only once. This chain links TRBV9 with TRBJ2-5; D ambiguous. Trimming left V 1 base short and J 0 bases short, with 10 bases between. The CDR3 sequence is 15 residues long. CDR1 is SGDLS and CDR2 is YYNGEE in the germline V gene. The CDR3 reads CASSVRSGNQETQYF. The CDR3 DNA sequence: TGTGCCAGCAGCGTACGATCAGGCAACCAAGAGACCCAGTACTTC.

V and J are TRBV5-4 and TRBJ1-2, with D uncertain. Germline values: CDR1 SGHNT, CDR2 YYREEE (reference sequence). Trimming shortened V by 2 bases and J by 2 bases, and 19 bases separated the two germline ends. CDR3 length: 17 amino acids. CDR3 bases: TGTGCCAGCAGCTTAGCGGTGAGAGGGCCTTCCAACTATGGCTACACCTTC. This translates into CASSLAVRGPSNYGYTF.